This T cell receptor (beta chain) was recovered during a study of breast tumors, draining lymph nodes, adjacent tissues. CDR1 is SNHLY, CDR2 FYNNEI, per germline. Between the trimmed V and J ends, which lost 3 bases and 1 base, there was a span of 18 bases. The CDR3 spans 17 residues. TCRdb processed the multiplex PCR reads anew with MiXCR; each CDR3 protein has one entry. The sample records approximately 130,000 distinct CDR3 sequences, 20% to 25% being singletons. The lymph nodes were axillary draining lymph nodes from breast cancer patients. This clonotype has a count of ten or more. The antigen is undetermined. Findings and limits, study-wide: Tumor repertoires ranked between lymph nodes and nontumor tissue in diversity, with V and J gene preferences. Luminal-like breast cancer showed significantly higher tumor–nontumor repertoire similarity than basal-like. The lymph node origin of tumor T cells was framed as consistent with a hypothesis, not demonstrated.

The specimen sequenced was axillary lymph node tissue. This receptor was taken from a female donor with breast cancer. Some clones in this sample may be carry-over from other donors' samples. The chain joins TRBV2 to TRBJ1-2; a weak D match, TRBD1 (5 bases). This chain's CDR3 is CASSDSGPQSDNYGYTF. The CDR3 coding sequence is TGTGCCAGCAGTGATTCGGGGCCGCAGAGTGATAACTATGGCTACACCTTC.